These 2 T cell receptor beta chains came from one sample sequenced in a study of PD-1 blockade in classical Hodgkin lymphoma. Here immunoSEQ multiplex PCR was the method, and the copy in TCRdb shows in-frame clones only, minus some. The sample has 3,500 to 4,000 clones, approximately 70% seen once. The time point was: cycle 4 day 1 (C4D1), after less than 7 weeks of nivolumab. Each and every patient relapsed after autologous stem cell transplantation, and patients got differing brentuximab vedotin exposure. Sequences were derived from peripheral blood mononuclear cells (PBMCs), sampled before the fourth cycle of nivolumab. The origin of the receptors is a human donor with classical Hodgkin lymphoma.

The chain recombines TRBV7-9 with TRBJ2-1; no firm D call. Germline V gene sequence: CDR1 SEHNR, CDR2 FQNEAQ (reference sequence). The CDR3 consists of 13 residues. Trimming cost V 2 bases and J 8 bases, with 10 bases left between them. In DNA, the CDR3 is TGTGCCAGCAGCTTATTGATCTTCCATGAGCAGTTCTTC. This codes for CASSLLIFHEQFF. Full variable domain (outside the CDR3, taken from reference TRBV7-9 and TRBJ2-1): DTGVSQNPRHKITKRGQNVTFRCDPISEHNRLYWYRQTLGQGPEFLTYFQNEAQLEKSRLLSDRFSAERPKGSFSTLEIQRTEQGDSAMYLCASSLLIFHEQFFGPGTRLTVL.

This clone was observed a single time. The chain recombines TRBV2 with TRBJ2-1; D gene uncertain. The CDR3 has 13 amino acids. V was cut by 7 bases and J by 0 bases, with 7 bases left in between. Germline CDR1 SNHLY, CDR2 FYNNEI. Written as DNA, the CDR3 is TGTGCCAGCAAGGGCGCCTCCTACAATGAGCAGTTCTTC. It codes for CASKGASYNEQFF.